One sample yielded the 9 T cell receptor beta chains listed below, sequenced in a study of cytomegalovirus exposure and HLA in healthy donors. Some clones are missing from TCRdb's copy, which holds only in-frame ones; the method was immunoSEQ multiplex PCR. The sample has 95,000 to 150,000 clones; 89% are singletons. The sequenced sample consisted of PBMCs. Receptor source: a young woman in good health and CMV-seronegative.

The J gene is TRBJ2-1, the V gene TRBV2, with 8 bases aligning to TRBD1. Germline V gene data show CDR1 as SNHLY and CDR2 as FYNNEI. J lost 4 bases, V lost 6 bases, and 8 bases had no gene match. This CDR3 is 15 amino acids long. DNA for the CDR3: TGTGCCAGCAGCCCTACAGGGGGTGAATACAATGAGCAGTTCTTC. Translated: CASSPTGGEYNEQFF. The variable domain in full, completed from reference TRBV2 and TRBJ2-1, reads EPEVTQTPSHQVTQMGQEVILRCVPISNHLYFYWYRQILGQKVEFLVSFYNNEISEKSEIFDDQFSVERPDGSNFTLKIRSTKLEDSAMYFCASSPTGGEYNEQFFGPGTRLTVL.

The chain employs TRBV2 and TRBJ2-3, with TRBD2 identical over 9 bases. The V and J ends lost 7 bases and 4 bases, in that order; junction bases with no gene match: 6. Germline loops: CDR1 SNHLY, CDR2 FYNNEI. This CDR3 has 14 amino acids. Here the CDR3 reads CASISGGFADTQYF. CDR3 DNA sequence: TGTGCCAGCATAAGCGGGGGGTTTGCAGATACGCAGTATTTT.

This clone turned up a few times. The chain combines TRBV30 with TRBJ1-1; the match to TRBD1 covers 9 bases. The V gene end was trimmed by 5 bases and the J gene end by 3 bases; junction bases not matched to a gene: 1. This CDR3 comprises 12 residues. Germline V gene sequence: CDR1 GTSNPN, CDR2 SVGIG (reference sequence). CDR3 protein: CAWGTGYTEAFF. Here the CDR3 DNA reads TGTGCCTGGGGGACAGGGTACACTGAAGCTTTCTTT. Looking up the rest from reference TRBV30 and TRBJ1-1 gives the full variable domain: SQTIHQWPATLVQPVGSPLSLECTVEGTSNPNLYWYRQAAGRGLQLLFYSVGIGQISSEVPQNLSASRPQDRQFILSSKKLLLSDSGFYLCAWGTGYTEAFFGQGTRLTVV.

V usage is TRBV5-1 and J usage is TRBJ2-3; weak D call: TRBD2 (6 bases). The CDR3 has 13 amino acids. V was shortened by 3 bases and J by 4 bases, with 9 bases between the two germline ends. In germline, CDR1 is SGHRS, CDR2 YFSETQ. CDR3 region: CASSSGGSDTQYF. The CDR3 coding sequence is TGCGCCAGCAGCTCTGGGGGGTCAGATACGCAGTATTTT.

This rearrangement joins TRBV28 to TRBJ1-1; possible D gene TRBD1, 6 bases. V was clipped by 2 bases and J by 0 bases, with 13 bases between them. CDR1 is MDHEN, CDR2 SYDVKM, per germline. CDR3 length: 16 residues. CDR3 in DNA: TGTGCCAGCAGTTTACGCCTAGCAGGGGTGAACACTGAAGCTTTCTTT. Encoded protein: CASSLRLAGVNTEAFF.

The chain joins TRBV7-9 to TRBJ1-1; 7 bases match TRBD1. The germline V gene encodes CDR1 SEHNR and CDR2 FQNEAQ (reference sequence). V gave up 5 bases and J gave up 0 bases; unmatched junction bases: 6. The CDR3 consists of 15 residues. The CDR3 loop is CASSRMGQMNTEAFF. DNA of the CDR3: TGTGCCAGCAGCCGTATGGGACAGATGAACACTGAAGCTTTCTTT.

This clone was detected only once. The J gene is TRBJ1-5, the V gene TRBV27; D is undetermined. In germline, CDR1 is MNHEY, CDR2 SMNVEV (reference sequence). Trimming cost V 5 bases and J 5 bases, with 10 bases left between them. CDR3 size: 13 residues. For the CDR3, the DNA is TGTGCCAGCAGTCCAACCCCAGATCAGCCCCAGCATTTT. This sequence encodes CASSPTPDQPQHF.

The rearrangement links TRBV10-3 to TRBJ1-1; D uncertain. The V gene's germline CDR1 is ENHRY and CDR2 SYGVKD. The CDR3 sequence is 13 residues long. Trimming left V 6 bases short and J 3 bases short, with 11 bases between. The CDR3 region has the DNA TGTGCCATCAGGGAGGACGGAGACACTGAAGCTTTCTTT. Translated: CAIREDGDTEAFF.

The chain combines TRBV7-9 with TRBJ1-1, with D tentatively TRBD1 (5 bases). Deletions cut 1 base from V and 4 bases from J, with 10 bases between. CDR1 and CDR2 (germline): SEHNR, FQNEAQ (reference sequence). This CDR3 spans 14 amino acids. CDR3: CASSLGQQSTEAFF. CDR3 nucleotides: TGTGCCAGCAGCTTAGGACAGCAGAGCACTGAAGCTTTCTTT. Variable domain in full (rest from reference TRBV7-9 and TRBJ1-1): DTGVSQNPRHKITKRGQNVTFRCDPISEHNRLYWYRQTLGQGPEFLTYFQNEAQLEKSRLLSDRFSAERPKGSFSTLEIQRTEQGDSAMYLCASSLGQQSTEAFFGQGTRLTVV.